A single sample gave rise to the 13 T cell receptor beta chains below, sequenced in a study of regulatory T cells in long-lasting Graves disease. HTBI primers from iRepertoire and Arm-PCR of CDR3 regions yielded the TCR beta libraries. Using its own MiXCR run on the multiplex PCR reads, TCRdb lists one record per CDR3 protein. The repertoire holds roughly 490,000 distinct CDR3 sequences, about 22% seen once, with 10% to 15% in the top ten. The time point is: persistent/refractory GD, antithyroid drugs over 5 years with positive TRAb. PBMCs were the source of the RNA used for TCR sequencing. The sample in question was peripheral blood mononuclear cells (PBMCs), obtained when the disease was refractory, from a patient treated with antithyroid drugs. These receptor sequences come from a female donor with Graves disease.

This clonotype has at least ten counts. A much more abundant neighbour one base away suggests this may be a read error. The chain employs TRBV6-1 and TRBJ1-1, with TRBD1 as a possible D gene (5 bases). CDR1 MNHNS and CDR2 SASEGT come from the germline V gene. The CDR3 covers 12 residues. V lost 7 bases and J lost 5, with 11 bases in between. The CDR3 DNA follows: TGTGCCAGCACCCGGGGGGGGACTGAAGCTTTCTTT. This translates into CASTRGGTEAFF.

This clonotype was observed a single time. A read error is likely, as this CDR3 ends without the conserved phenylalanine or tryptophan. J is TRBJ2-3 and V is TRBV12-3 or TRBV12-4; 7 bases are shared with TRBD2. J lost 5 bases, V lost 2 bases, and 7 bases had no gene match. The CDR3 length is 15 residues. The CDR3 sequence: CASSLLGRVGDTQYL. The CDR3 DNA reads TGTGCCAGCAGTTTATTGGGGAGGGTTGGAGATACGCAGTATCTT.

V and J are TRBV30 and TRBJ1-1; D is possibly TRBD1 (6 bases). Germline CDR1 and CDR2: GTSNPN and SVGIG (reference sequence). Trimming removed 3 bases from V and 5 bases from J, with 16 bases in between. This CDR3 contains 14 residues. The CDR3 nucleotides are TGTGCCTGGAGAGAGACAGGTAGAGGGACTGAAGCTTTCTTT. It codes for CAWRETGRGTEAFF. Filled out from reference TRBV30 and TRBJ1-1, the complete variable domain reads SQTIHQWPATLVQPVGSPLSLECTVEGTSNPNLYWYRQAAGRGLQLLFYSVGIGQISSEVPQNLSASRPQDRQFILSSKKLLLSDSGFYLCAWRETGRGTEAFFGQGTRLTVV.

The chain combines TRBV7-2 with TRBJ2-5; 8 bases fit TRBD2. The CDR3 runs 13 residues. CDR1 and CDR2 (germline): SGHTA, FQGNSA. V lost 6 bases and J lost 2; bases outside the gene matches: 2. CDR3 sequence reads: CASSKREQETQYF. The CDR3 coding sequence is TGTGCCAGCAGTAAGCGGGAGCAAGAGACCCAGTACTTC. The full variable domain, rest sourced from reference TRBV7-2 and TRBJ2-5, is GAGVSQSPSNKVTEKGKDVELRCDPISGHTALYWYRQSLGQGLEFLIYFQGNSAPDKSGLPSDRFSAERTGGSVSTLTIQRTQQEDSAVYLCASSKREQETQYFGPGTRLLVL.

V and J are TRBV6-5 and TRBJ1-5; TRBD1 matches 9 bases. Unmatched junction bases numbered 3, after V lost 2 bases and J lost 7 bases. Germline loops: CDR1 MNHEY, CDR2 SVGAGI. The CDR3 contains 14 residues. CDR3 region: CASSYTGGSQPQHF. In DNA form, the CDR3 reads TGTGCCAGCAGTTACACAGGGGGCAGCCAGCCCCAGCATTTT.

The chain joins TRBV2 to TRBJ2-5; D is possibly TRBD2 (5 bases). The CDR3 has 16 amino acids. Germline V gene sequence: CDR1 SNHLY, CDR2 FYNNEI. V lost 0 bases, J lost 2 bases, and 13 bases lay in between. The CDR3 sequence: CASSEALLGVQETQYF. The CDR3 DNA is TGTGCCAGCAGTGAAGCGCTTCTGGGAGTACAAGAGACCCAGTACTTC.

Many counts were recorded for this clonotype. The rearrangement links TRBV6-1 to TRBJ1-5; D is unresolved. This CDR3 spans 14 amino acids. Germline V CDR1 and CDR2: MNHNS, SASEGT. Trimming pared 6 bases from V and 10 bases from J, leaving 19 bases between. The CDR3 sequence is CASRDSRVANPQHF. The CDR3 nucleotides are TGTGCCAGCAGAGACTCCCGGGTCGCTAACCCCCAGCATTTT.

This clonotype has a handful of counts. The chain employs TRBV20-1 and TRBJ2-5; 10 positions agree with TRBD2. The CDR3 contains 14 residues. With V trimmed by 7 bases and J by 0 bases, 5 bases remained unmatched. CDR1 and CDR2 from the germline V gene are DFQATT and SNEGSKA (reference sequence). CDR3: CSVRTSGYQETQYF. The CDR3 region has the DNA TGCAGTGTCAGGACTAGCGGCTACCAAGAGACCCAGTACTTC.

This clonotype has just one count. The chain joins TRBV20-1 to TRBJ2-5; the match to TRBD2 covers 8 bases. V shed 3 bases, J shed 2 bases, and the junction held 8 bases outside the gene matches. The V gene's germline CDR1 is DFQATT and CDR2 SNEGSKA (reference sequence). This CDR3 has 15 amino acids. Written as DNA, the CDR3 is TGCAGTGCTAGTAGAGCGGGAGCCCTTCAAGAGACCCAGTACTTC. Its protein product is CSASRAGALQETQYF.

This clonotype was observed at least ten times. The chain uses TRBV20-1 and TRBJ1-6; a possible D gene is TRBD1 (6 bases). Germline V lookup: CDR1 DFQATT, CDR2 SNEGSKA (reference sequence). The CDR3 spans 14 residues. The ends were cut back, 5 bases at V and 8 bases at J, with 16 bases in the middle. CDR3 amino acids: CSAQKGGNDSPLHF. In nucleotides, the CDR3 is TGCAGTGCTCAAAAGGGGGGGAATGATTCACCCCTCCACTTT.

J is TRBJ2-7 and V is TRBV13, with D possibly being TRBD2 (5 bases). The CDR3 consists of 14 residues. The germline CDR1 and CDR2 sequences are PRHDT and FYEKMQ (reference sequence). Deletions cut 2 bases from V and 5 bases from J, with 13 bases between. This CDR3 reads CASSLFSVRNEQYF. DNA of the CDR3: TGTGCCAGCAGCTTATTTAGCGTTCGGAACGAGCAGTACTTC.

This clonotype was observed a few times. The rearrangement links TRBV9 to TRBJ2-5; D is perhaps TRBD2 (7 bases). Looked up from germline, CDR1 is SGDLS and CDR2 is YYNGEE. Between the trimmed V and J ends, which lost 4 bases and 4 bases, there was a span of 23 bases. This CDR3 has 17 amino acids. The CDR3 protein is CASSHPEGGAGGETQYF. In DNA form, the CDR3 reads TGTGCCAGCAGCCACCCTGAGGGGGGGGCCGGTGGAGAGACCCAGTACTTC.

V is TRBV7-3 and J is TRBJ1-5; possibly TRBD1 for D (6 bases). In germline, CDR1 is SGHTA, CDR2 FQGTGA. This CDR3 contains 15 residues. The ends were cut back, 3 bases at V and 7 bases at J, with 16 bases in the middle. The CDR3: CASSFVPQGTQPQHF. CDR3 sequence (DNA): TGTGCCAGCAGCTTCGTCCCACAGGGAACCCAGCCCCAGCATTTT.